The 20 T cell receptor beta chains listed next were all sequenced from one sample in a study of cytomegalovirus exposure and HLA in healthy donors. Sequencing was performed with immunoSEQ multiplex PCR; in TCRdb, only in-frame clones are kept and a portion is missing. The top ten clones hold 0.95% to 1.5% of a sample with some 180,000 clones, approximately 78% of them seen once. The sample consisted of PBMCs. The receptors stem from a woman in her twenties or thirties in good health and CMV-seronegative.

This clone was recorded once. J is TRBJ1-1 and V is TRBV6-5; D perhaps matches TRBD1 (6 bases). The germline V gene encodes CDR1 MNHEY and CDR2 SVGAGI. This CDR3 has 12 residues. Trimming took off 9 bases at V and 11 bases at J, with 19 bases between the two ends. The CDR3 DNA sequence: TGTGCCAGTACAGGGTCTAGTCTCCTGGCTTTCTTT. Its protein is CASTGSSLLAFF.

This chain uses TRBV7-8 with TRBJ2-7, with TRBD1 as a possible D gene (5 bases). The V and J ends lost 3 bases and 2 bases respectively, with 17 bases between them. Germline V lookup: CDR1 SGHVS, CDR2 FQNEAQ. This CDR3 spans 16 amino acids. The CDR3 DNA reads TGTGCCAGCAGCTTGGGGCTGCGGCAGGCGACCTACGAGCAGTACTTC. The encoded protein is CASSLGLRQATYEQYF.

DNA for the CDR3: TGTGCCAGCAGTGGGACTAGCGGGCCCTACAATGAGCAGTTCTTC. Its translation is CASSGTSGPYNEQFF. The V gene is TRBV2, the J gene TRBJ2-1, with TRBD2 identical over 11 bases. The germline V gene has CDR1 SNHLY and CDR2 FYNNEI. The junction had 1 base not matched to a gene; V was cut back by 4 bases and J by 2 bases. The CDR3 covers 15 residues.

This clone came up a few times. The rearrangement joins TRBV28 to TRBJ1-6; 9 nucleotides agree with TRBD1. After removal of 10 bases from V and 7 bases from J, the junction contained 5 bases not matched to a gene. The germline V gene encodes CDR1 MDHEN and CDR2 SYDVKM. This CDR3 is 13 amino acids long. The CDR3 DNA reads TGTGCCATACAGGGGGCACGGAATTCACCCCTCCACTTT. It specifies CAIQGARNSPLHF.

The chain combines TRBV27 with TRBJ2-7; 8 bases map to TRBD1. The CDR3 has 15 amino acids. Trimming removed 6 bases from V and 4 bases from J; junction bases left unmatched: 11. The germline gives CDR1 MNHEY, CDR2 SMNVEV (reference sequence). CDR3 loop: CASSLKRQGLYEQYF. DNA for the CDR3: TGTGCCAGCAGCCTAAAAAGACAGGGGTTGTACGAGCAGTACTTC.

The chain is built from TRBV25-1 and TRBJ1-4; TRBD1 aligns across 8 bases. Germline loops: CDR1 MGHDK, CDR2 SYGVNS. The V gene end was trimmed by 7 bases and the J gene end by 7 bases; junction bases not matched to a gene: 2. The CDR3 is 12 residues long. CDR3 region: CASKQGVEKLFF. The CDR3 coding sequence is TGTGCCAGCAAACAGGGGGTTGAAAAACTGTTTTTT.

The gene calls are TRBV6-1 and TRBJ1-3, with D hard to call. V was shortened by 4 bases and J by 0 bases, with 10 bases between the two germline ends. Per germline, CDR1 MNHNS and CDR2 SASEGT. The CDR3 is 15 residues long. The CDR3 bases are TGTGCCAGCAGTGTGCGGCCAGACTCTGGAAACACCATATATTTT. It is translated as CASSVRPDSGNTIYF.

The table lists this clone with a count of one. As DNA, the CDR3 is TGTGCCAGCAGCTTGCGGCCGGGAGGCTTTGAGCAGTTCTTC. It is translated as CASSLRPGGFEQFF. J is TRBJ2-1 and V is TRBV4-2; 7 nucleotides line up with TRBD2. The V and J ends lost 5 bases and 9 bases, in that order; junction bases with no gene match: 10. This CDR3 spans 14 amino acids. Germline V gene lookup returns CDR1 LGHNA and CDR2 YNFKEQ.

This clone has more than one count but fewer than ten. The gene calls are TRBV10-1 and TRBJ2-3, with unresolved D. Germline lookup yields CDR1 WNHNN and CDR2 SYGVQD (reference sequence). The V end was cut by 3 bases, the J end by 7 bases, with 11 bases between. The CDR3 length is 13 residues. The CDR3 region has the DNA TGCGCCAGCAGTGACCCTCAAGAGAATACGCAGTATTTT. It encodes CASSDPQENTQYF.

CDR3 protein: CASSLGAFPHEQYF. DNA for the CDR3: TGTGCCAGCAGTTTGGGGGCTTTTCCGCACGAGCAGTACTTC. The V and J genes are TRBV27 and TRBJ2-7; perhaps TRBD1 as D (6 bases). The CDR3 has 14 residues. The germline V gene encodes CDR1 MNHEY and CDR2 SMNVEV (reference sequence). V dropped 3 bases and J dropped 5 bases, with 14 bases sitting between them.

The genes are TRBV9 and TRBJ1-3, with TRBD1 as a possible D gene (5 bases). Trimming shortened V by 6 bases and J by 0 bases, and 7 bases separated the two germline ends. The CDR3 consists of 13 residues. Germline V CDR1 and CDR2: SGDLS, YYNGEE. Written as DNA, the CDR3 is TGTGCCAGCACACAGGTCTCTGGAAACACCATATATTTT. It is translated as CASTQVSGNTIYF.

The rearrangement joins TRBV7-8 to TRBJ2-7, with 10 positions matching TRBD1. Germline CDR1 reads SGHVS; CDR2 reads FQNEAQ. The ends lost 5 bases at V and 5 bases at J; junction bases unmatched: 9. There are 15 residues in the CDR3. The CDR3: CASSPDRGLLNEQYF. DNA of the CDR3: TGTGCCAGCAGCCCGGACAGGGGGTTACTGAACGAGCAGTACTTC.

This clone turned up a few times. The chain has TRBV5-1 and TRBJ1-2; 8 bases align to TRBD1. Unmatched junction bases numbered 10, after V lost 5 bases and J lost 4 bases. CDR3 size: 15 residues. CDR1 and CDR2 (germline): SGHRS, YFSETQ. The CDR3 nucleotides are TGCGCCAGCAGTCAGACAGGGGAGGCTACCTATGGCTACACCTTC. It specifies CASSQTGEATYGYTF.

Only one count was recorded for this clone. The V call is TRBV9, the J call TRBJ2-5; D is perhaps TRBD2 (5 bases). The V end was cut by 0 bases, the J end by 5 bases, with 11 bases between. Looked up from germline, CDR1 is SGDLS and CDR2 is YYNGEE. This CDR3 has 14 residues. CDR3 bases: TGTGCCAGCAGCGTAGGGCTAGCCGGGGAGACCCAGTACTTC. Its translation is CASSVGLAGETQYF.

CDR3 amino acids: CASGLDASSYEQYF. CDR3 DNA sequence: TGTGCCAGCGGACTGGACGCGAGCTCCTACGAGCAGTACTTC. The V and J genes are TRBV6-1 and TRBJ2-7, with D perhaps TRBD2 (5 bases). With 8 bases removed from V and 0 bases from J, the gap between germline ends came to 14 bases. Germline V gene lookup returns CDR1 MNHNS and CDR2 SASEGT. The CDR3 contains 14 residues.

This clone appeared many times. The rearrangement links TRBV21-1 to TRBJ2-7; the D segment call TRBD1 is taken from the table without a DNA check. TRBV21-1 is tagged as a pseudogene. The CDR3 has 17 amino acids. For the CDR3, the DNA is TGTGCCAGCAGCAAAATGGGGGCGGGCCGTCTCTCCTACGAGCAGTACTTC. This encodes CASSKMGAGRLSYEQYF.

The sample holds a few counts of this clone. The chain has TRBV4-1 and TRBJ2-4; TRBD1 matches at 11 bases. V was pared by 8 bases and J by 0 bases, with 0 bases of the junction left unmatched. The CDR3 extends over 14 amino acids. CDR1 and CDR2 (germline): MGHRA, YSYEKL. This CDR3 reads CASGTGGAKNIQYF. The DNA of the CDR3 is TGCGCCAGCGGGACAGGGGGAGCCAAAAACATTCAGTACTTC.

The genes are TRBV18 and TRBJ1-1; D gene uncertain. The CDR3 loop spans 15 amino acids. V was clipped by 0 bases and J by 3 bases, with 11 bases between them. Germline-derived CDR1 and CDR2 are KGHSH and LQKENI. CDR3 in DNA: TGTGCCAGCTCACCACCGGCCACCCTCGACACTGAAGCTTTCTTT. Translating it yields CASSPPATLDTEAFF.

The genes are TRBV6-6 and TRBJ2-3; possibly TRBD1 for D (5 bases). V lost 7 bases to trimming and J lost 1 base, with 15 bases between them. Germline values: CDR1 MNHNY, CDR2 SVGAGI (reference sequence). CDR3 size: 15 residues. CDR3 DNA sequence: TGTGCCAGCACCCTCTTTTCAGGGCGCACAGATACGCAGTATTTT. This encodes CASTLFSGRTDTQYF.

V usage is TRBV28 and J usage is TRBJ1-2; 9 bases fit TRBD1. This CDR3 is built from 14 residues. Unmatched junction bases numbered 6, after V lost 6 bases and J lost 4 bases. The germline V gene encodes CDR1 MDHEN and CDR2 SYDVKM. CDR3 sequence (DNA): TGTGCCAGCAGACTTGCGGACAGGGGCTATGGCTACACCTTC. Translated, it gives CASRLADRGYGYTF.